This passage covers 29 T cell receptor beta chains from one sample sequenced in a study of identical twins. TCRdb redid the calling of the 5' RACE reads with MiXCR, one entry per CDR3 protein. The data contain just over 500,000 distinct CDR3 sequences, roughly a fifth of them singletons. The same sample was also studied in work on T cells expressing NK-cell markers.

Sequencing was performed on CD4+ T cells sorted from blood. Receptors were obtained from a woman under 30 in good health.

The CDR3 coding sequence is TGTGCCAGCAGCGATTACAGCTCTGGGGCCAACGTCCTGACTTTC. Its protein product is CASSDYSSGANVLTF. The chain couples TRBV5-6 to TRBJ2-6; D not certain. Germline assignment: CDR1 SGHDT and CDR2 YYEEEE. Trimming took off 4 bases at V and 0 bases at J, with 8 bases between the two ends. The CDR3 spans 15 residues.

This sequence joins TRBV5-1 and TRBJ1-3; no definite D call. The CDR3 covers 14 residues. The V end was cut by 0 bases, the J end by 4 bases, with 8 bases between. Germline CDR1 is SGHRS and CDR2 is YFSETQ. Written as DNA, the CDR3 is TGCGCCAGCAGCTTGGGGGATCTCGGAAACACCATATATTTT. It yields the protein CASSLGDLGNTIYF.

In this sample, this clonotype turned up a few times. This chain links TRBV9 with TRBJ1-6, with a possible D match to TRBD1 (5 bases). The CDR3 consists of 17 residues. In germline, CDR1 is SGDLS, CDR2 YYNGEE. V gave up 0 bases and J gave up 1 base, with 11 bases separating them. The CDR3 coding sequence is TGTGCCAGCAGCGTAGCCCCAAACAGGTCCTATAATTCACCCCTCCACTTT. Its translation is CASSVAPNRSYNSPLHF.

This clonotype was found many times. This sequence joins TRBV7-6 and TRBJ2-7, with TRBD2 matching over 7 bases. The CDR3 loop spans 14 amino acids. Germline CDR1 SGHVS, CDR2 FNYEAQ. J was trimmed by 3 bases and V by 2 bases; bases with no gene match: 4. DNA for the CDR3: TGTGCCAGCAGCTTATTCGGCGGGAGCTACGAGCAGTACTTC. Encoded protein: CASSLFGGSYEQYF.

The gene calls are TRBV18 and TRBJ2-5; 10 nucleotides agree with TRBD1. Trimming cost V 4 bases and J 5 bases; bases outside gene matches: 7. This CDR3 is built from 15 residues. CDR1 and CDR2 from the germline V gene are KGHSH and LQKENI. This chain's CDR3 is CASSRMTGGEETQYF. As DNA, the CDR3 is TGTGCCAGCTCACGGATGACAGGGGGCGAGGAGACCCAGTACTTC. The variable domain in full, with the rest retrieved from reference TRBV18 and TRBJ2-5, is NAGVMQNPRHLVRRRGQEARLRCSPMKGHSHVYWYRQLPEEGLKFMVYLQKENIIDESGMPKERFSAEFPKEGPSILRIQQVVRGDSAAYFCASSRMTGGEETQYFGPGTRLLVL.

V and J are TRBV15 and TRBJ2-7; D unclear. The CDR3 totals 14 residues. The germline gives CDR1 LNHNV, CDR2 YYDKDF (reference sequence). V was cut by 2 bases and J by 5 bases, with 13 bases left in between. This CDR3 reads CATSRRGSSHEQYF. CDR3 nucleotide sequence: TGTGCCACCAGCAGACGAGGATCGAGCCACGAGCAGTACTTC. The full variable domain, completed using reference TRBV15 and TRBJ2-7, is DAMVIQNPRYQVTQFGKPVTLSCSQTLNHNVMYWYQQKSSQAPKLLFHYYDKDFNNEADTPDNFQSRRPNTSFCFLDIRSPGLGDTAMYLCATSRRGSSHEQYFGPGTRLTVT.

As concerns this clonotype: The CDR3 ends on some other residue instead of the conserved phenylalanine or tryptophan, so this is likely a read error. The CDR3 loop reads CASSQERALFREQYL. The CDR3 DNA reads as TGCGCCAGCAGCCAAGAGAGAGCCCTCTTTAGAGAGCAGTACCTC. This chain links TRBV4-3 with TRBJ2-7; no clear D gene. This CDR3 is built from 15 residues. Per the germline V gene, CDR1 is LGHNA and CDR2 is YSLEER. V was cut by 0 bases and J by 7 bases, with 16 bases left in between.

This clonotype was seen a handful of times. J is TRBJ2-5 and V is TRBV4-3; tentative D call: TRBD1 (6 bases). Germline loops: CDR1 LGHNA, CDR2 YSLEER. Trimming removed 4 bases from V and 4 bases from J, with 19 bases in between. The CDR3 extends over 16 amino acids. This CDR3 reads CASSPNSGVGGETQYF. The CDR3 DNA follows: TGCGCCAGCAGCCCAAACTCAGGGGTGGGTGGAGAGACCCAGTACTTC.

The CDR3 nucleotides are TGCGTTTCGGGTGCTAGCTTGGAGACCCAGTACTTC. Translating it yields CVSGASLETQYF. The V gene is TRBV10-2, the J gene TRBJ2-5; a weak D match, TRBD2 (5 bases). There are 12 residues in the CDR3. CDR1 is WSHSY and CDR2 is SAAADI in the germline V gene.

This clonotype was picked up many times. This rearrangement joins TRBV4-2 to TRBJ2-5; D possibly matches TRBD1 or TRBD2 (5 bases each). V lost 0 bases to trimming and J lost 5 bases, with 13 bases between them. The V gene's germline CDR1 is LGHNA and CDR2 YNFKEQ. CDR3 length: 15 residues. Here the CDR3 reads CASSQERWGPETQYF. CDR3 coding DNA: TGTGCCAGCAGCCAAGAAAGATGGGGACCGGAGACCCAGTACTTC.

V usage is TRBV20-1 and J usage is TRBJ1-5; no reliable D call. CDR3 size: 13 residues. Germline lookup yields CDR1 DFQATT and CDR2 SNEGSKA (reference sequence). The V gene lost 5 bases and the J gene lost 1 base, with 9 bases spanning the gap. The CDR3 is CSASRLSNQPQHF. As DNA, the CDR3 is TGCAGTGCTTCAAGGTTAAGCAATCAGCCCCAGCATTTT.

This chain joins TRBV6-5 and TRBJ2-7; no firm D call. V lost 0 bases, J lost 2 bases, and 17 bases lay in between. CDR3 length: 17 amino acids. The germline V gene encodes CDR1 MNHEY and CDR2 SVGAGI. CDR3 in DNA: TGTGCCAGCAGTTACTCGCACTCGGGCGCCGATACCTACGAGCAGTACTTC. As protein: CASSYSHSGADTYEQYF.

The chain employs TRBV12-3 or TRBV12-4 and TRBJ1-2, with D possibly being TRBD1 (5 bases). CDR3 size: 14 residues. V was trimmed by 6 bases and J by 2 bases, leaving 13 bases between them. This chain's CDR3 is CASRIRVSNYGYTF. For the CDR3, the DNA is TGTGCCAGCAGGATCAGGGTCTCCAACTATGGCTACACCTTC.

This clonotype was seen a handful of times. CDR3: CSVGTGALNTEAFF. The DNA for the CDR3 is TGCAGCGTGGGGACAGGGGCTTTGAACACTGAAGCTTTCTTT. The chain carries TRBV29-1 and TRBJ1-1; the match to TRBD1 covers 10 bases. J was trimmed by 0 bases and V by 6 bases; bases with no gene match: 4. The CDR3 contains 14 residues. Germline V CDR1 and CDR2: SQVTM, ANQGSEA.

This clonotype was detected a few times. The rearrangement links TRBV9 to TRBJ2-4; D tentatively fits TRBD1 or TRBD2 (5 bases each). CDR3 size: 14 residues. From germline, CDR1 is SGDLS and CDR2 YYNGEE. Trimming removed 6 bases at V and 1 base at J, with 11 bases between. The CDR3 reads CASNREGAKNIQYF. In DNA form, the CDR3 reads TGTGCCAGCAACCGTGAGGGGGCCAAAAACATTCAGTACTTC.

The V and J genes are TRBV11-1 and TRBJ2-1, with D possibly TRBD1 on 6 matching bases. The CDR3 is 13 residues long. Germline assignment: CDR1 SGHAT and CDR2 FQDESV (reference sequence). Trimming stripped 3 bases from V and 10 bases from J, with 13 bases between. The DNA for the CDR3 is TGTGCCAGCAGCTTTGGGGGCCGATCCGAGCAGTTCTTC. Translating it yields CASSFGGRSEQFF.

CDR3 bases: TGTGCCAGCAGCTTTAGGGACAGGGGGGCTGAAGCTTTCTTT. This codes for CASSFRDRGAEAFF. V gene TRBV7-9 combines with J gene TRBJ1-1; 11 nucleotides match TRBD1. Germline loops: CDR1 SEHNR, CDR2 FQNEAQ (reference sequence). The CDR3 contains 14 residues. V was clipped by 3 bases and J by 6 bases; unmatched bases: 3.

This clonotype has more than one count but fewer than ten. The V call is TRBV7-9, the J call TRBJ2-3; TRBD1 aligns across 7 bases. Germline assignment: CDR1 SEHNR and CDR2 FQNEAQ (reference sequence). The ends lost 4 bases at V and 1 base at J; junction bases unmatched: 5. The CDR3 spans 15 residues. The CDR3 reads CASSSNRGGTDTQYF. CDR3 DNA: TGTGCCAGCAGCTCAAACAGGGGAGGCACAGATACGCAGTATTTT.

V gene TRBV20-1 combines with J gene TRBJ2-3; 8 positions match TRBD2. This CDR3 spans 15 amino acids. V shed 2 bases, J shed 5 bases, and the junction held 9 bases outside the gene matches. The germline CDR1 and CDR2 sequences are DFQATT and SNEGSKA (reference sequence). This chain's CDR3 is CSARLTGGPGDTQYF. In DNA form, the CDR3 reads TGCAGTGCTAGATTGACGGGAGGGCCGGGAGATACGCAGTATTTT.

The rearrangement joins TRBV10-3 to TRBJ1-1; no firm D call. Germline loops: CDR1 ENHRY, CDR2 SYGVKD. V lost 4 bases to trimming and J lost 6 bases, with 15 bases between them. The CDR3 consists of 14 residues. CDR3 loop: CAISGRDSYAEAFF. CDR3 nucleotides: TGTGCCATCAGTGGCCGGGATTCATACGCTGAAGCTTTCTTT.

This clonotype was seen more than once but under ten times. The V gene is TRBV12-3 or TRBV12-4, the J gene TRBJ2-3; a possible D gene is TRBD2 (5 bases). This CDR3 has 15 residues. V dropped 3 bases and J dropped 1 base, with 11 bases sitting between them. In nucleotides, the CDR3 is TGTGCCAGCAGTTTTCGGGGATGGGGCACAGATACGCAGTATTTT. Its translation: CASSFRGWGTDTQYF.

This clonotype was counted once. V is TRBV27 and J is TRBJ1-5; 9 bases line up with TRBD1. CDR1 is MNHEY, CDR2 SMNVEV, per germline (reference sequence). The CDR3 has 20 amino acids. V gave up 5 bases and J gave up 0 bases; unmatched junction bases: 17. The CDR3 region has the DNA TGTGCCAGCAGTGTCCGTCATCCGGGACAGGGACACTATAGCAATCAGCCCCAGCATTTT. It specifies CASSVRHPGQGHYSNQPQHF.

The V gene is TRBV5-5, the J gene TRBJ1-6; D is uncertain. Germline V gene data show CDR1 as SGHKS and CDR2 as YYEKEE (reference sequence). The CDR3 spans 14 residues. The V end was cut by 2 bases, the J end by 8 bases, with 11 bases between. The CDR3 DNA reads TGTGCCAGCAGCTTCCCCGGGAGTTATTCACCCCTCCACTTT. Amino acid sequence: CASSFPGSYSPLHF.

The V and J genes are TRBV7-2 and TRBJ2-7, with 10 bases lining up with TRBD1. The CDR3 totals 14 residues. After removal of 4 bases from V and 6 bases from J, the junction contained 6 bases not matched to a gene. Germline CDR1 is SGHTA and CDR2 is FQGNSA. For the CDR3, the DNA is TGTGCCAGCAGCTCGGGACAGGGGATAACCGAGCAGTACTTC. Its translation is CASSSGQGITEQYF. The full variable domain, rest sourced from reference TRBV7-2 and TRBJ2-7, is GAGVSQSPSNKVTEKGKDVELRCDPISGHTALYWYRQSLGQGLEFLIYFQGNSAPDKSGLPSDRFSAERTGGSVSTLTIQRTQQEDSAVYLCASSSGQGITEQYFGPGTRLTVT.

V gene TRBV6-1 combines with J gene TRBJ1-6; weak D call: TRBD1 (5 bases). V lost 6 bases and J 8 bases, leaving 14 bases between the germline ends. This CDR3 is built from 14 residues. Germline-derived CDR1 and CDR2 are MNHNS and SASEGT. CDR3: CASRTGATHSPLHF. The CDR3 DNA sequence: TGTGCCAGCAGAACCGGGGCGACGCATTCACCCCTCCACTTT.

The chain recombines TRBV3-1 with TRBJ1-1; D remains unclear. The germline CDR1 and CDR2 sequences are LGHDT and YNNKEL (reference sequence). The CDR3 is 13 residues long. V lost 1 base to trimming and J lost 8 bases, with 11 bases between them. CDR3 residues: CASSQGGQQEAFF. CDR3 in DNA: TGTGCCAGCAGCCAAGGCGGTCAGCAGGAAGCTTTCTTT.

This clonotype has a count of ten or more. This chain links TRBV7-2 with TRBJ1-1, with unresolved D. Germline lookup yields CDR1 SGHTA and CDR2 FQGNSA. The CDR3 consists of 13 residues. V lost 2 bases to trimming and J lost 2 bases, with 6 bases between them. The CDR3 sequence is CASSLLGNTEAFF. In DNA form, the CDR3 reads TGTGCCAGCAGCTTATTAGGTAACACTGAAGCTTTCTTT.

The chain joins TRBV29-1 to TRBJ2-5; the D is unclear. The CDR3 covers 15 residues. Per the germline V gene, CDR1 is SQVTM and CDR2 is ANQGSEA. V shed 2 bases and J shed 2 bases, with 15 bases lying between them. The CDR3 spells CSVEKTHRAQETQYF. In DNA, the CDR3 is TGCAGCGTTGAAAAAACACACCGTGCACAAGAGACCCAGTACTTC.

The table lists this clonotype with a few counts. V gene TRBV30 combines with J gene TRBJ2-7; D possibly corresponds to TRBD2 (5 bases). CDR1 is GTSNPN, CDR2 SVGIG, per germline (reference sequence). This CDR3 is built from 14 residues. V lost 5 bases and J 0 bases, leaving 14 bases between the germline ends. The CDR3 loop reads CAWEAGKSSYEQYF. The CDR3 bases are TGTGCCTGGGAAGCCGGGAAGAGCTCCTACGAGCAGTACTTC.